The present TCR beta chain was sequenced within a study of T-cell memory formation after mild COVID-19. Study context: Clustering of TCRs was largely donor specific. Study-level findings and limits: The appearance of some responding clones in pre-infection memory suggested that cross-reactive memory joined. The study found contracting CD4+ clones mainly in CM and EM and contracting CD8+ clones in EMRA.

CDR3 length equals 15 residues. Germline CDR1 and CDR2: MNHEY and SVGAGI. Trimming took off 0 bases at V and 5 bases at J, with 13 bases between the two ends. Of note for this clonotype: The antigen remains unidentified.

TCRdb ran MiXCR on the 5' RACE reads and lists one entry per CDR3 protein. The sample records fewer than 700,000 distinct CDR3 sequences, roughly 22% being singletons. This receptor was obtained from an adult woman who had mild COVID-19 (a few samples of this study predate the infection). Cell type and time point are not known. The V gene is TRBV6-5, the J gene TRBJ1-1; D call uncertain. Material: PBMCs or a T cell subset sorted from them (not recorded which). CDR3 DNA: TGTGCCAGCAGTTACTCGTGGCAAGGGCATACTGAAGCTTTCTTT. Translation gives CASSYSWQGHTEAFF.